The 15 T cell receptor beta chains listed next were all sequenced from one sample in a study of CD8 T cells in ankylosing spondylitis. Study-wide results and caveats: It appeared that ankylosing spondylitis blood was characterized by a TCR beta motif of roughly 8 highly homologous variants.

MiXCR was run by TCRdb on the 5' RACE reads, yielding one entry per CDR3 protein. The sample lists more than 400,000 distinct CDR3 sequences, roughly 5% occurring once. These TCRs are of unknown antigen specificity. The sequenced material came from blood, either unsorted or a sorted T cell fraction (not recorded which). Source of these receptors: a male donor with ankylosing spondylitis.

This clonotype was counted only a few times. The V call is TRBV20-1, the J call TRBJ2-1; 7 bases map to TRBD2. The V gene's germline CDR1 is DFQATT and CDR2 SNEGSKA (reference sequence). V lost 6 bases to trimming and J lost 8 bases; unmatched junction nucleotides: 13. The CDR3 totals 14 residues. In nucleotides, the CDR3 is TGCAGTGCCCTCGCCCGGCTAGCGGCTGATGAGCAGTTCTTC. This gives the protein CSALARLAADEQFF.

This clonotype was seen repeatedly, ten times or more. The chain has TRBV4-1 and TRBJ2-7; 10 bases match TRBD2. Germline CDR1 MGHRA, CDR2 YSYEKL. The length of the CDR3 is 15 residues. V gave up 4 bases and J gave up 0 bases; unmatched junction bases: 3. The CDR3 sequence: CASSRLAGASYEQYF. Here the CDR3 DNA reads TGCGCCAGCAGCCGCCTAGCGGGGGCCTCCTACGAGCAGTACTTC.

This clonotype was detected many times. This chain connects TRBV12-3 or TRBV12-4 to TRBJ2-1; D is possibly TRBD1 or TRBD2 (5 bases each). The CDR3 contains 17 residues. V was cut by 5 bases and J by 5 bases, with 22 bases left in between. Here the CDR3 DNA reads TGTGCCAGCAGTCATCAGGGACGGACGCCAAAAAACAATGAGCAGTTCTTC. This gives the protein CASSHQGRTPKNNEQFF.

This clonotype was counted ten times or more. The chain couples TRBV10-3 to TRBJ1-1, with 8 bases identical to TRBD1. V lost 6 bases to trimming and J lost 4 bases; unmatched junction nucleotides: 4. This CDR3 has 13 residues. CDR1 is ENHRY, CDR2 SYGVKD, per germline. The CDR3 sequence: CAIRRQGSTEAFF. The DNA for the CDR3 is TGTGCCATCAGGAGACAGGGGAGCACTGAAGCTTTCTTT.

This clonotype was counted many times. The chain employs TRBV11-2 and TRBJ2-5, with 10 bases lining up with TRBD2. Germline CDR1 SGHAT, CDR2 FQNNGV. The V and J ends lost 5 bases and 2 bases, in that order; junction bases with no gene match: 5. This CDR3 contains 15 residues. CDR3 coding DNA: TGTGCCAGCAGCGCAAGACTAGCGGGTCAAGAGACCCAGTACTTC. As protein: CASSARLAGQETQYF.

This clonotype was detected ten times or more. The chain links TRBV15 to TRBJ1-1; no reliable D call. The CDR3 has 13 residues. Germline V gives CDR1 LNHNV, CDR2 YYDKDF (reference sequence). V lost 5 bases, J lost 5 bases, and 12 bases lay in between. CDR3 residues: CATSPTSVTEAFF. CDR3 DNA: TGTGCCACCAGCCCCACCTCGGTAACTGAAGCTTTCTTT.

This clonotype has at least ten counts. The chain combines TRBV7-8 with TRBJ2-7; 9 nucleotides line up with TRBD2. Germline-derived CDR1 and CDR2 are SGHVS and FQNEAQ. Trimming removed 3 bases from V and 1 base from J; junction bases left unmatched: 7. The CDR3 is 16 amino acids. DNA of the CDR3: TGTGCCAGCAGCTTGTTTCTAGCGGGACCATCCTACGAGCAGTACTTC. This sequence encodes CASSLFLAGPSYEQYF.

This clonotype has at least ten counts. V and J are TRBV27 and TRBJ2-7, with TRBD1 as a possible D gene (6 bases). V lost 4 bases and J lost 1, with 11 bases in between. The V gene's germline CDR1 is MNHEY and CDR2 SMNVEV (reference sequence). The CDR3 covers 14 residues. The CDR3 bases are TGTGCCAGCAGTTCCCTGACAGGTTCCTACGAGCAGTACTTC. Its protein is CASSSLTGSYEQYF.

This clonotype was counted ten times or more. The chain uses TRBV9 and TRBJ1-1; the D is unclear. Trimming shortened V by 0 bases and J by 6 bases, and 9 bases separated the two germline ends. The CDR3 loop spans 13 amino acids. Germline values: CDR1 SGDLS, CDR2 YYNGEE. Here the CDR3 reads CASSVAPNAEAFF. In nucleotides, the CDR3 is TGTGCCAGCAGCGTAGCCCCAAACGCTGAAGCTTTCTTT.

This clonotype was recorded at least ten times. The chain has TRBV5-1 and TRBJ2-1; a weak D match, TRBD2 (5 bases). V was cut by 5 bases and J by 8 bases, with 14 bases left in between. The CDR3 is 13 amino acids. Germline lookup yields CDR1 SGHRS and CDR2 YFSETQ. CDR3 loop: CASSFLAGDEQFF. In nucleotides, the CDR3 is TGCGCCAGCAGTTTCCTGGCGGGCGATGAGCAGTTCTTC.

This clonotype was seen at least ten times. The gene calls are TRBV5-1 and TRBJ2-3; D is perhaps TRBD1 (6 bases). V was cut by 2 bases and J by 4 bases, with 11 bases left in between. The CDR3 extends over 14 amino acids. Germline values: CDR1 SGHRS, CDR2 YFSETQ. This CDR3 is CASSFEGVADTQYF. CDR3 nucleotides: TGCGCCAGCAGCTTTGAGGGGGTGGCAGATACGCAGTATTTT.

This clonotype was recorded many times. The chain employs TRBV28 and TRBJ1-1; no definite D call. Deletions cut 5 bases from V and 6 bases from J, with 19 bases between. CDR3 size: 15 residues. The germline V gene encodes CDR1 MDHEN and CDR2 SYDVKM. DNA for the CDR3: TGTGCCAGCAGTCCACCTGGTGAGATCCGTCCTGAAGCTTTCTTT. Its translation is CASSPPGEIRPEAFF.

This clonotype was counted ten times or more. CDR3 bases: TGTGCCAGTACCGGGACAGAGTTTTTAAACTATGGCTACACCTTC. This sequence encodes CASTGTEFLNYGYTF. The rearrangement uses TRBV28 and TRBJ1-2, with 7 bases aligning to TRBD1. The CDR3 totals 15 residues. Germline V lookup: CDR1 MDHEN, CDR2 SYDVKM. The junction had 12 bases not matched to a gene; V was cut back by 9 bases and J by 2 bases.

This clonotype was counted at least ten times. CDR3 coding DNA: TGCGCCAGCAGTTCGAGGTGGGGGAGCGACGAGCAGTACTTC. This sequence encodes CASSSRWGSDEQYF. This chain joins TRBV5-1 and TRBJ2-7, with D tentatively TRBD1 or TRBD2 (5 bases each). V lost 5 bases and J 5 bases, leaving 17 bases between the germline ends. This CDR3 spans 14 amino acids. Germline V lookup: CDR1 SGHRS, CDR2 YFSETQ. Filled out from reference TRBV5-1 and TRBJ2-7, the complete variable domain reads KAGVTQTPRYLIKTRGQQVTLSCSPISGHRSVSWYQQTPGQGLQFLFEYFSETQRNKGNFPGRFSGRQFSNSRSEMNVSTLELGDSALYLCASSSRWGSDEQYFGPGTRLTVT.

This clonotype was picked up many times. This chain uses TRBV7-3 with TRBJ1-2; TRBD1 matches 8 bases. The CDR3 runs 14 residues. J gave up 12 bases and V 2 bases, and 11 bases lay outside the gene matches. The germline gives CDR1 SGHTA, CDR2 FQGTGA. CDR3 sequence: CASSLGGQAQTHTF. Written as DNA, the CDR3 is TGTGCCAGCAGCTTAGGGGGACAGGCGCAAACGCACACCTTC.